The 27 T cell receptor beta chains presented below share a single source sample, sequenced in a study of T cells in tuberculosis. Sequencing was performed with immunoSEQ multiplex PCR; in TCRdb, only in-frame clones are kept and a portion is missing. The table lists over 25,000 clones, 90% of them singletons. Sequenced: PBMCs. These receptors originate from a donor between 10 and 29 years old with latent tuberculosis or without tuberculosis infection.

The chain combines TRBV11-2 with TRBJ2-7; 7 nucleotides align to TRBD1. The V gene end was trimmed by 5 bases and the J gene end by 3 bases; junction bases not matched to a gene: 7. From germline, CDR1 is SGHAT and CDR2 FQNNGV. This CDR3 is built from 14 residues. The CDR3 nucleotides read TGTGCCAGCAGCGGAGACAGGGTTTTCTACGAGCAGTACTTC. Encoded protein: CASSGDRVFYEQYF. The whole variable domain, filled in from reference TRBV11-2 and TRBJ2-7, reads EAGVAQSPRYKIIEKRQSVAFWCNPISGHATLYWYQQILGQGPKLLIQFQNNGVVDDSQLPKDRFSAERLKGVDSTLKIQPAKLEDSAVYLCASSGDRVFYEQYFGPGTRLTVT.

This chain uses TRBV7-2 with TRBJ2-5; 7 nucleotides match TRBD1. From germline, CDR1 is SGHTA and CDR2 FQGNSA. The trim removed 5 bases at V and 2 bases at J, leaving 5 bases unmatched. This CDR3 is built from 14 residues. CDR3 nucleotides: TGTGCCAGCAGCCCGGGGACAGCTCAAGAGACCCAGTACTTC. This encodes CASSPGTAQETQYF. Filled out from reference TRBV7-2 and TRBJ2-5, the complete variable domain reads GAGVSQSPSNKVTEKGKDVELRCDPISGHTALYWYRQSLGQGLEFLIYFQGNSAPDKSGLPSDRFSAERTGGSVSTLTIQRTQQEDSAVYLCASSPGTAQETQYFGPGTRLLVL.

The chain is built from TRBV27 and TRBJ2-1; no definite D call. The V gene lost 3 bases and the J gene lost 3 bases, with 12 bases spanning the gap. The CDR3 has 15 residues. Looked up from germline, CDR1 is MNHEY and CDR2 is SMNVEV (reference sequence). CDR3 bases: TGTGCCAGCAGTTTGGGTGGGCTCCACTACAATGAGCAGTTCTTC. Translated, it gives CASSLGGLHYNEQFF.

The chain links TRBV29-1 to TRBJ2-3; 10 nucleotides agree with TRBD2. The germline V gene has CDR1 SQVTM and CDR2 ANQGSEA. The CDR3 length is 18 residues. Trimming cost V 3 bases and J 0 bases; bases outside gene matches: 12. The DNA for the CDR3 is TGCAGCGTTGACGGCTTAGCGGGGGGAATAGCTAGCACAGATACGCAGTATTTT. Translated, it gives CSVDGLAGGIASTDTQYF.

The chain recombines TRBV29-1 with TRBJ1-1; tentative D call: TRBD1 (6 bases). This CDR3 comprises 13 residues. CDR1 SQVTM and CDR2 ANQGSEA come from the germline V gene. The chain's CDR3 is CGHGRGAGTEAFF. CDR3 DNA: TGCGGCCACGGCCGGGGGGCGGGCACTGAAGCTTTCTTT.

The CDR3 loop reads CASTRTGAREQYF. For the CDR3, the DNA is TGCGCCAGCACGCGTACAGGGGCGAGGGAGCAGTACTTC. The V gene is TRBV10-2, the J gene TRBJ2-7; 7 nucleotides agree with TRBD1. The CDR3 sequence is 13 residues long. In germline, CDR1 is WSHSY, CDR2 SAAADI. Germline trimming cut 7 bases from V and 7 bases from J; bases unmatched to any gene: 10.

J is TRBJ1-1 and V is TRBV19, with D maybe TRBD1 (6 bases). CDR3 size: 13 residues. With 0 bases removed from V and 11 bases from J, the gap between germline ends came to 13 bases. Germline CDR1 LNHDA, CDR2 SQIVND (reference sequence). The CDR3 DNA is TGTGCCAGTAGTATAGATAATGACAGGTCCGCTTTCTTT. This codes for CASSIDNDRSAFF.

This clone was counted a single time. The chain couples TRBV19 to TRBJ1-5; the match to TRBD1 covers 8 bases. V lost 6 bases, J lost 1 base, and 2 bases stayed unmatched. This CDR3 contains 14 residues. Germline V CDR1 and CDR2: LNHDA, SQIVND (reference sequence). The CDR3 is CASRTGGSNQPQHF. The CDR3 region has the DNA TGTGCCAGTAGAACAGGGGGGAGCAATCAGCCCCAGCATTTT.

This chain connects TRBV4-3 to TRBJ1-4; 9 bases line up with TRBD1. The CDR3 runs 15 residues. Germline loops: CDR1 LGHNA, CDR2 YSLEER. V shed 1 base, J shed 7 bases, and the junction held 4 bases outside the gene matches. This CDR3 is CASSQGTGEAEKLFF. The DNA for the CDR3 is TGCGCCAGCAGCCAAGGGACAGGGGAGGCTGAAAAACTGTTTTTT.

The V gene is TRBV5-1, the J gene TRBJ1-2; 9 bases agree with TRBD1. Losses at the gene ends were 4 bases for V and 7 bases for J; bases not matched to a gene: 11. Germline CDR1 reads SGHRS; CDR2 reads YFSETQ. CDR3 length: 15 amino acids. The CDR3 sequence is CASSEGQGIIRGYTF. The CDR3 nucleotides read TGCGCCAGCAGCGAGGGACAGGGAATAATTCGTGGCTACACCTTC.

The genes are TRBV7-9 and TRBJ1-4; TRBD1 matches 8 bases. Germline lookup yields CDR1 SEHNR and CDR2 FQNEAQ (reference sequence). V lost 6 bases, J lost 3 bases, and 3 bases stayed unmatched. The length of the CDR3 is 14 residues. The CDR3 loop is CASSWTGSNEKLFF. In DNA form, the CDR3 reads TGTGCCAGCAGTTGGACAGGGTCTAATGAAAAACTGTTTTTT.

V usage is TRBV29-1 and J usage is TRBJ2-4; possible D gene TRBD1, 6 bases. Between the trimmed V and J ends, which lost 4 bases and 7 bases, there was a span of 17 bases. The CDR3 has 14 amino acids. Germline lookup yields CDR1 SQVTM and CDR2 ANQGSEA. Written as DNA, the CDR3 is TGCAGCGTTGGACAGGCGGCGTCGGGGAACATTCAGTACTTC. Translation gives CSVGQAASGNIQYF.

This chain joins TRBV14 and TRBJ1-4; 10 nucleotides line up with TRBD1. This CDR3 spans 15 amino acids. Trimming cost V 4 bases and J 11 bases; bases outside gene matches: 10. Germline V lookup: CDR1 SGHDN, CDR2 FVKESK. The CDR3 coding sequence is TGTGCCAGCAGCCGACTCAGACAGGGGGCGTATAAACTGTTTTTT. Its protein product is CASSRLRQGAYKLFF.

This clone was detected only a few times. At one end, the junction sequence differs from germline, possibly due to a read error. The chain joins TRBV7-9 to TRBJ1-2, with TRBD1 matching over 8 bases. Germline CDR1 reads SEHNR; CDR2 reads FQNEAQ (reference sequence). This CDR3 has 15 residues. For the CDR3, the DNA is TGTGCCAGCAGCCTAGCCCCAGCGACAGGGGCGGGTCACACCTTC. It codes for CASSLAPATGAGHTF.

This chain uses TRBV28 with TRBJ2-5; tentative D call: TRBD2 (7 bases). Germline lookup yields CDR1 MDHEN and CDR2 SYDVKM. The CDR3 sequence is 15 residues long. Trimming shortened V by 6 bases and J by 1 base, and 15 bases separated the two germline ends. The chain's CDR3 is CASSKRGGPQETQYF. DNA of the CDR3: TGTGCCAGCAGCAAGAGGGGGGGGCCCCAAGAGACCCAGTACTTC.

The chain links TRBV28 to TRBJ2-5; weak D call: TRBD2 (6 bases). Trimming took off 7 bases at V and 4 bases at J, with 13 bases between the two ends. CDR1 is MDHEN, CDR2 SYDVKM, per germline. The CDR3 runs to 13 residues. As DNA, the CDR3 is TGTGCCAGCACCCCCGGGGGTGGAGAGACCCAGTACTTC. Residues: CASTPGGGETQYF.

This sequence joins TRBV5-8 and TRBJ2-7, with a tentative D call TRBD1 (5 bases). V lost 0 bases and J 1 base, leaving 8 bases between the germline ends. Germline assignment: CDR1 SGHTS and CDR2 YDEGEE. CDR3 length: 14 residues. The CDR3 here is CASSLGQGSYEQYF. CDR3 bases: TGTGCCAGCAGCTTGGGTCAGGGATCCTACGAGCAGTACTTC. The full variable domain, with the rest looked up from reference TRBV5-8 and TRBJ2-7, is EAGVTQSPTHLIKTRGQQATLRCSPISGHTSVYWYQQALGLGLQFLLWYDEGEERNRGNFPPRFSGRQFPNYSSELNVNALELEDSALYLCASSLGQGSYEQYFGPGTRLTVT.

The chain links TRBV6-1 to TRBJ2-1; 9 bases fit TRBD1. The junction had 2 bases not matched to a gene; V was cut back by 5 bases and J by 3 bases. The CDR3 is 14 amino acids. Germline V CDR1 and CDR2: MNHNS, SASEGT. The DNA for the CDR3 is TGTGCCAGCAGTCGGGACAGGGTCTACAATGAGCAGTTCTTC. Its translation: CASSRDRVYNEQFF.

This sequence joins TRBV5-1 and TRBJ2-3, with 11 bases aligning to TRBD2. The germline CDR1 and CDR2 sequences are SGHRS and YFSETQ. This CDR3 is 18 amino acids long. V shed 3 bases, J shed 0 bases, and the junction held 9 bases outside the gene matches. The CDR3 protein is CASSSTGSSGGSTDTQYF. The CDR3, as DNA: TGCGCCAGCAGCTCCACGGGATCTAGCGGGGGGAGCACAGATACGCAGTATTTT.

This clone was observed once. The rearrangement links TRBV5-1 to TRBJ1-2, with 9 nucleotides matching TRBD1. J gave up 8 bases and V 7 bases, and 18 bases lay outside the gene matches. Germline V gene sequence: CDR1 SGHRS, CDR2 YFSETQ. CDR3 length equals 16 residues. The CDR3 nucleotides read TGCGCCAGCCGGGATCCCAACAAACAGGGGGCGGGAGGCTACACCTTC. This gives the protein CASRDPNKQGAGGYTF.

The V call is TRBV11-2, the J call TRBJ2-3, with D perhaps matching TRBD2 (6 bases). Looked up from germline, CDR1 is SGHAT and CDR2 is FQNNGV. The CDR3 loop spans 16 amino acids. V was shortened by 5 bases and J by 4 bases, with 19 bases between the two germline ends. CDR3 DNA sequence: TGTGCCAGCAGCCACTCGGACCTCAGCGGGTCAGATACGCAGTATTTT. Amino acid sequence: CASSHSDLSGSDTQYF. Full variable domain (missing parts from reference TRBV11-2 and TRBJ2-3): EAGVAQSPRYKIIEKRQSVAFWCNPISGHATLYWYQQILGQGPKLLIQFQNNGVVDDSQLPKDRFSAERLKGVDSTLKIQPAKLEDSAVYLCASSHSDLSGSDTQYFGPGTRLTVL.

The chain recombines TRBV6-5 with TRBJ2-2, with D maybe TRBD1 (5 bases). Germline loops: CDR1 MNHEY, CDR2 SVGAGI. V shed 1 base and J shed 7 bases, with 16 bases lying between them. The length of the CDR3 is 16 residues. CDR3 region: CASSYFSRVQIGELFF. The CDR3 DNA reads TGTGCCAGCAGTTACTTTTCCAGGGTGCAAATCGGGGAGCTGTTTTTT.

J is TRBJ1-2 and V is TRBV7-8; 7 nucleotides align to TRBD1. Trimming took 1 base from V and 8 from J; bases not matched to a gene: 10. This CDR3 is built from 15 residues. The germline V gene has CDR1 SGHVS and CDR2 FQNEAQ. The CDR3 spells CASSLVRTGLDGYTF. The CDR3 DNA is TGTGCCAGCAGCTTAGTCCGGACAGGACTTGACGGCTACACCTTC. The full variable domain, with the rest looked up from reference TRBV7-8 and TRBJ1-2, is GAGVSQSPRYKVAKRGQDVALRCDPISGHVSLFWYQQALGQGPEFLTYFQNEAQLDKSGLPSDRFFAERPEGSVSTLKIQRTQQEDSAVYLCASSLVRTGLDGYTFGSGTRLTVV.

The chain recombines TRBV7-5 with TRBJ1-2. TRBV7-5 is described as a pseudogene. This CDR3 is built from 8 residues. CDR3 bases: TGTGCCAGAAGCTTCGTCTGTTTC. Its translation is CARSFVCF.

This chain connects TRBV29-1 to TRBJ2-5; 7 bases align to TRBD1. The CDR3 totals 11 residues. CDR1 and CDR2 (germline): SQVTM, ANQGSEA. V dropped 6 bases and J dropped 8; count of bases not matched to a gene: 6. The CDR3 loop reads CSVKGAGTQYF. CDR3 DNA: TGCAGCGTCAAGGGGGCCGGTACCCAGTACTTC.

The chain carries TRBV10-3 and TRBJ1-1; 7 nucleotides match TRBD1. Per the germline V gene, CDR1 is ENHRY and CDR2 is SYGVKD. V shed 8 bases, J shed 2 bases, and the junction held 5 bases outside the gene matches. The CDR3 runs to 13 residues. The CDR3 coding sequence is TGTGCCATCGGGAGACAGGGCAACACTGAAGCTTTCTTT. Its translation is CAIGRQGNTEAFF.

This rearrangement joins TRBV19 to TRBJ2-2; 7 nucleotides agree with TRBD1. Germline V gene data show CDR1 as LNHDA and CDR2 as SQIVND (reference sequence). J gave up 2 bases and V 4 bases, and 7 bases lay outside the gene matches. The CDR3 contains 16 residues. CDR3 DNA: TGTGCCAGTAGTAAAACCGGGACAGTAAACACCGGGGAGCTGTTTTTT. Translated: CASSKTGTVNTGELFF.